These 8 T cell receptor beta chains share one sample of origin, sequenced in a study of cytomegalovirus exposure and HLA in healthy donors. Researchers ran the PCR with 60 Vbeta and 13 Jbeta primers. Profiled with immunoSEQ multiplex PCR; TCRdb holds only in-frame clones, not every one. The profile shows fewer than 200,000 clones, around 80% of them singletons. Sequenced material: PBMCs. The receptors stem from a girl aged 2-10 years in good health and CMV-seropositive.

J is TRBJ2-5 and V is TRBV28; 7 positions match TRBD1. The CDR3 runs to 13 residues. The V gene's germline CDR1 is MDHEN and CDR2 SYDVKM. The V and J ends lost 4 bases and 1 base, in that order; junction bases with no gene match: 0. CDR3 amino acids: CASSWDSQETQYF. The DNA of the CDR3 is TGTGCCAGCAGTTGGGACAGCCAAGAGACCCAGTACTTC.

V usage is TRBV2 and J usage is TRBJ2-1; TRBD1 matches 9 bases. This CDR3 comprises 14 residues. The germline gives CDR1 SNHLY, CDR2 FYNNEI. V was clipped by 8 bases and J by 5 bases; unmatched bases: 7. The DNA for the CDR3 is TGTGCCAGCCTTTCGGGACAGGGAAACAATGAGCAGTTCTTC. Translating it yields CASLSGQGNNEQFF.

This clone was detected only a few times. The genes are TRBV6-6 and TRBJ1-4; TRBD1 agrees at 11 bases. This CDR3 comprises 14 residues. J lost 8 bases, V lost 6 bases, and 5 bases had no gene match. CDR1 and CDR2 (germline): MNHNY, SVGAGI (reference sequence). The CDR3 is CASRADRGREKLFF. CDR3 bases: TGTGCCAGCAGGGCGGACAGGGGGCGAGAAAAACTGTTTTTT.

V is TRBV7-3 and J is TRBJ1-1, with D unclear. CDR1 and CDR2 from the germline V gene are SGHTA and FQGTGA. Deletions cut 5 bases from V and 0 bases from J, with 7 bases between. CDR3 length equals 13 residues. The CDR3 DNA follows: TGTGCCAGCAGCGTTTCCTTGAACACTGAAGCTTTCTTT. Its protein product is CASSVSLNTEAFF.

This chain uses TRBV2 with TRBJ2-7; TRBD1 is a possible D gene (7 bases). V shed 5 bases and J shed 7 bases, with 18 bases lying between them. From germline, CDR1 is SNHLY and CDR2 FYNNEI. There are 14 residues in the CDR3. The DNA for the CDR3 is TGTGCCAGCAGTTTCGAAGGAGCAGGGGGGGAGCAGTACTTC. This encodes CASSFEGAGGEQYF.

The rearrangement links TRBV27 to TRBJ2-4, with a weak D call TRBD1 (6 bases). V lost 2 bases and J lost 0, with 14 bases in between. CDR1 and CDR2 from the germline V gene are MNHEY and SMNVEV (reference sequence). The CDR3 consists of 17 residues. The CDR3 here is CASSLGTGFLAKNIQYF. CDR3 coding DNA: TGTGCCAGCAGTTTAGGAACAGGGTTTCTAGCCAAAAACATTCAGTACTTC.

The chain employs TRBV2 and TRBJ1-5, with TRBD1 as a possible D gene (6 bases). Trimming removed 3 bases at V and 3 bases at J, with 12 bases between. Germline V gene data show CDR1 as SNHLY and CDR2 as FYNNEI. The CDR3 length is 15 residues. The CDR3 DNA reads TGTGCCAGCAGTGATAAACAGGGCATCAATCAGCCCCAGCATTTT. Amino acid sequence: CASSDKQGINQPQHF.

V gene TRBV6-6 combines with J gene TRBJ2-3; 9 bases fit TRBD1. V shed 6 bases, J shed 6 bases, and the junction held 7 bases outside the gene matches. The CDR3 totals 14 residues. The germline gives CDR1 MNHNY, CDR2 SVGAGI (reference sequence). The CDR3: CASSRGTGSDTQYF. Written as DNA, the CDR3 is TGTGCCAGCAGCAGAGGGACAGGGTCCGATACGCAGTATTTT.